The 6 T cell receptor beta chains in this list originate from one sample, sequenced in a study of T cell responses to AZD1222 COVID-19 vaccine. Generated by immunoSEQ multiplex PCR, the TCRdb table keeps only in-frame clones and is missing some. The sample shows about 94,000 clones, roughly 90% of them seen only once. The specimen was peripheral blood, collected 28 days after the second AZD1222 dose. These receptors were collected from an adult who received the AZD1222 COVID-19 vaccine.

This chain links TRBV7-9 with TRBJ2-7; TRBD2 matches 14 bases. J gave up 5 bases and V 1 base, and 4 bases lay outside the gene matches. CDR1 and CDR2 from the germline V gene are SEHNR and FQNEAQ (reference sequence). The CDR3 has 16 residues. In DNA form, the CDR3 reads TGTGCCAGCAGCTTAGGACTAGCGGGAGGGCACAACGAGCAGTACTTC. This translates into CASSLGLAGGHNEQYF. Supplemented by reference TRBV7-9 and TRBJ2-7, the full variable domain reads DTGVSQNPRHKITKRGQNVTFRCDPISEHNRLYWYRQTLGQGPEFLTYFQNEAQLEKSRLLSDRFSAERPKGSFSTLEIQRTEQGDSAMYLCASSLGLAGGHNEQYFGPGTRLTVT.

The chain is built from TRBV3-1 (or the pseudogene TRBV3-2) and TRBJ2-1; 15 positions agree with TRBD2. This CDR3 comprises 21 residues. Germline CDR1 and CDR2: LGHDT and YNNKEL (reference sequence). The junction had 10 bases not matched to a gene; V was cut back by 0 bases and J by 1 base. This CDR3 reads CASSQDPGTSGGRGSYNEQFF. Here the CDR3 DNA reads TGTGCCAGCAGCCAAGATCCCGGGACTAGCGGGGGGCGCGGTTCCTACAATGAGCAGTTCTTC.

The chain carries TRBV6-5 and TRBJ1-2; no clear D. Per the germline V gene, CDR1 is MNHEY and CDR2 is SVGAGI. The CDR3 totals 14 residues. V was trimmed by 10 bases and J by 0 bases, leaving 15 bases between them. Written as DNA, the CDR3 is TGTGCCATCACAGAGACTGCAGCTAACTATGGCTACACCTTC. Its protein product is CAITETAANYGYTF.

The J gene is TRBJ2-5, the V gene TRBV6-5; D is possibly TRBD2 (7 bases). CDR1 is MNHEY and CDR2 is SVGAGI in the germline V gene. The CDR3 sequence is 15 residues long. The ends were cut back, 2 bases at V and 9 bases at J, with 19 bases in the middle. The CDR3 spells CASSYLSGGYQSQYF. Written as DNA, the CDR3 is TGTGCCAGCAGTTACCTCTCGGGGGGCTATCAGTCCCAGTACTTC.

This clone showed up just once. The gene calls are TRBV5-4 and TRBJ1-1, with D maybe TRBD1 (6 bases). Germline V gene data show CDR1 as SGHNT and CDR2 as YYREEE (reference sequence). The CDR3 runs 15 residues. V lost 6 bases to trimming and J lost 0 bases, with 15 bases between them. CDR3 sequence reads: CASTWGGSVNTEAFF. CDR3 in DNA: TGTGCCAGCACCTGGGGGGGCAGCGTGAACACTGAAGCTTTCTTT.

This clone was seen only once. The chain employs TRBV28 and TRBJ2-1, with D unclear. The CDR3 spans 17 residues. Trimming pared 1 base from V and 8 bases from J, leaving 21 bases between. Germline lookup yields CDR1 MDHEN and CDR2 SYDVKM. CDR3 sequence: CASSLYRFVAEGHEQFF. The CDR3 DNA is TGTGCCAGCAGTTTATATAGATTTGTGGCAGAAGGGCATGAGCAGTTCTTC.